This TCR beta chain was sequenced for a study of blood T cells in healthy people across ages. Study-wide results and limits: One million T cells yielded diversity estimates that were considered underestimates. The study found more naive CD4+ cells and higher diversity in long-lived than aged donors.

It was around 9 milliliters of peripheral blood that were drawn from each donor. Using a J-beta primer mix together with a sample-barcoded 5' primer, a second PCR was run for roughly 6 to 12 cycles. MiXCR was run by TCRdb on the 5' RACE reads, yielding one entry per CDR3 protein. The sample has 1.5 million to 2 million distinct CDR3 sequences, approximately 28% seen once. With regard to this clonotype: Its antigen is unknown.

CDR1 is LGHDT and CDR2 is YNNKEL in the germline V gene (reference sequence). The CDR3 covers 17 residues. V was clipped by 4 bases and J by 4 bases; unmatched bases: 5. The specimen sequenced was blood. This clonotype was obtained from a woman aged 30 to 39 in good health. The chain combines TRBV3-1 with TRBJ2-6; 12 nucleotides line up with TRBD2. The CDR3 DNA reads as TGTGCCAGCAGCCCAGGACTAGCGGGGTTGGGGGCCAACGTCCTGACTTTC. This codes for CASSPGLAGLGANVLTF.